Shown below are 16 T cell receptor beta chains from a single sample sequenced in a study of cytomegalovirus exposure and HLA in healthy donors. A multiplex PCR was run with 60 Vbeta primers and 13 Jbeta primers. Produced via immunoSEQ multiplex PCR; TCRdb's table is partial and in-frame only. The data contain 150,000 to 250,000 clones, about 80% of them seen just once; the ten biggest clones take up approximately 2%. Material: PBMCs. The receptors were gathered from a man aged 30-40 years in good health and CMV-seronegative.

The chain combines TRBV5-1 with TRBJ1-6; TRBD1 is a possible D gene (6 bases). V was shortened by 7 bases and J by 5 bases, with 16 bases between the two germline ends. The CDR3 runs 15 residues. Germline V CDR1 and CDR2: SGHRS, YFSETQ. For the CDR3, the DNA is TGCGCCAGCCGGTTCTCTCCAGGGGATAATTCACCCCTCCACTTT. This translates into CASRFSPGDNSPLHF.

The rearrangement joins TRBV25-1 to TRBJ2-1; D perhaps matches TRBD2 (6 bases). The germline V and J ends were trimmed by 6 bases and 6 bases, with 9 bases remaining between them. CDR1 and CDR2 (germline): MGHDK, SYGVNS. There are 12 residues in the CDR3. CDR3 DNA sequence: TGTGCCAGCAGAACTAGCCTCAATGAGCAGTTCTTC. This encodes CASRTSLNEQFF.

The chain recombines TRBV5-4 with TRBJ2-5; 12 positions match TRBD1. J was trimmed by 5 bases and V by 3 bases; bases with no gene match: 8. Germline-derived CDR1 and CDR2 are SGHNT and YYREEE (reference sequence). CDR3 length equals 16 residues. The CDR3: CASSSGTGGAGETQYF. The CDR3 nucleotides are TGTGCCAGCAGCTCCGGGACAGGGGGCGCCGGGGAGACCCAGTACTTC.

The chain joins TRBV28 to TRBJ2-7; 9 bases are a match to TRBD1. This CDR3 is built from 14 residues. The J segment lost 4 bases and the V segment lost 3 bases, leaving 4 bases of the junction unmatched. Germline loops: CDR1 MDHEN, CDR2 SYDVKM. The CDR3 is CASSFRDRDYEQYF. For the CDR3, the DNA is TGTGCCAGCAGTTTCCGGGACAGGGATTACGAGCAGTACTTC.

The V gene is TRBV29-1, the J gene TRBJ2-1; 9 bases are shared with TRBD2. J gave up 1 base and V 0 bases, and 4 bases lay outside the gene matches. Germline V lookup: CDR1 SQVTM, CDR2 ANQGSEA. This CDR3 spans 16 amino acids. The CDR3 sequence is CSVEEAREGSYNEQFF. CDR3 DNA sequence: TGCAGCGTTGAAGAGGCGCGGGAGGGTTCCTACAATGAGCAGTTCTTC.

J is TRBJ2-3 and V is TRBV25-1, with a tentative D call TRBD2 (6 bases). V dropped 3 bases and J dropped 4 bases, with 11 bases sitting between them. Germline CDR1 is MGHDK and CDR2 is SYGVNS. CDR3 length equals 14 residues. The CDR3 nucleotides are TGTGCCAGCAGTGAGGAGGGCGCGGCAGATACGCAGTATTTT. Protein product: CASSEEGAADTQYF.

The rearrangement joins TRBV11-2 to TRBJ2-1; TRBD1 is a possible D gene (6 bases). Per the germline V gene, CDR1 is SGHAT and CDR2 is FQNNGV. With 5 bases removed from V and 4 bases from J, the gap between germline ends came to 12 bases. This CDR3 region has 14 residues. The CDR3 reads CASSPRDTYNEQFF. DNA of the CDR3: TGTGCCAGCAGCCCCCGGGACACATACAATGAGCAGTTCTTC.

In regard to this clone: An end of the junction differs from the germline gene, which may be a read error. The gene calls are TRBV6-1 and TRBJ2-5; D is possibly TRBD1 (7 bases). From germline, CDR1 is MNHNS and CDR2 SASEGT. CDR3 length: 13 residues. The CDR3 spells CASSPGGQETQYF. CDR3 bases: TGTGCTAGCAGTCCAGGGGGGCAGGAGACCCAGTACTTC.

This chain connects TRBV28 to TRBJ1-5, with TRBD1 matching over 7 bases. The CDR3 has 13 residues. Trimming at V came to 8 bases and at J to 2 bases, leaving 3 bases not matched to a gene. Germline CDR1 MDHEN, CDR2 SYDVKM. The CDR3 nucleotides read TGTGCCAGCGGGACAGTCCGCAATCAGCCCCAGCATTTT. Translated, it gives CASGTVRNQPQHF.

The chain links TRBV5-5 to TRBJ1-1, with D maybe TRBD1 (5 bases). Germline values: CDR1 SGHKS, CDR2 YYEKEE (reference sequence). The CDR3 contains 13 residues. V shed 4 bases and J shed 4 bases, with 11 bases lying between them. The CDR3 DNA reads TGTGCCAGCAGCGGAGGGACGGGCACTGAAGCTTTCTTT. Translation gives CASSGGTGTEAFF.

This sequence joins TRBV6-5 and TRBJ2-7, with 7 positions matching TRBD1. The ends lost 2 bases at V and 3 bases at J; junction bases unmatched: 10. Germline-derived CDR1 and CDR2 are MNHEY and SVGAGI. This CDR3 contains 16 residues. The CDR3 nucleotides are TGTGCCAGCAGTTACGGGACAGTGGCGGCGAACTACGAGCAGTACTTC. Translating gives CASSYGTVAANYEQYF.

The chain couples TRBV25-1 to TRBJ2-3; D may be TRBD2 (6 bases). CDR1 and CDR2 (germline): MGHDK, SYGVNS. V was trimmed by 5 bases and J by 0 bases, leaving 9 bases between them. This CDR3 region has 14 residues. CDR3 in amino acids: CASSSGLSTDTQYF. The CDR3 nucleotides are TGTGCCAGCAGTAGCGGGCTTAGCACAGATACGCAGTATTTT.

The rearrangement links TRBV5-1 to TRBJ2-1; 10 bases are shared with TRBD1. From germline, CDR1 is SGHRS and CDR2 YFSETQ. This CDR3 is 14 amino acids long. The V gene end was trimmed by 0 bases and the J gene end by 6 bases; junction bases not matched to a gene: 0. The CDR3 bases are TGCGCCAGCAGCTTGGGGACAGGGGGCAATGAGCAGTTCTTC. Amino acid sequence: CASSLGTGGNEQFF.

Regarding this clone: This may come from a read error, since a much larger clone is one base off. The chain links TRBV27 to TRBJ1-1, with D perhaps matching TRBD1 (5 bases). Trimming stripped 4 bases from V and 1 base from J, with 7 bases between. The germline V gene has CDR1 MNHEY and CDR2 SMNVEV (reference sequence). This CDR3 has 13 residues. The chain's CDR3 is CASSWTQNTEAFF. The CDR3 DNA reads TGTGCCAGCAGTTGGACACAGAACACTGAAGCTTTCTTT.

This clone was observed a handful of times. J is TRBJ2-2 and V is TRBV2; TRBD1 aligns across 11 bases. The length of the CDR3 is 15 residues. Germline V lookup: CDR1 SNHLY, CDR2 FYNNEI. Germline trimming cut 6 bases from V and 8 bases from J; bases unmatched to any gene: 8. CDR3 residues: CASRPGTGGSGELFF. The CDR3 DNA follows: TGTGCCAGCAGACCCGGGACAGGGGGTTCGGGGGAGCTGTTTTTT.

The table lists this clone with a few counts. The V and J genes are TRBV6-4 and TRBJ2-5; TRBD2 agrees at 14 bases. The J call is doubtful: the DNA matches TRBJ2-7 better. Germline V gene lookup returns CDR1 MRHNA and CDR2 SNTAGT. The CDR3 is 14 residues long. The CDR3, as DNA: TGTGCCAGCAGTCCGGGACTAGCGGGAGACGAGCAGTACTTC. Amino acid sequence: CASSPGLAGDEQYF.